Following are 21 T cell receptor beta chains from one sample sequenced in a study of cytomegalovirus exposure and HLA in healthy donors. Use of 60 Vbeta and 13 Jbeta primers characterized the PCR. Only in-frame clones appear in the TCRdb table, and some are missing; sequencing was by immunoSEQ multiplex PCR. The profile shows around 120,000 clones, 80% of them singletons. The source material was PBMCs. Receptors were obtained from a female donor in good health and CMV-seropositive.

The genes are TRBV30 and TRBJ1-2, with D hard to call. The CDR3 runs to 12 residues. CDR1 GTSNPN and CDR2 SVGIG come from the germline V gene (reference sequence). V was pared by 2 bases and J by 0 bases, with 4 bases between. In nucleotides, the CDR3 is TGTGCCTGGAGTAGAGCTAACTATGGCTACACCTTC. It translates to CAWSRANYGYTF.

The rearrangement uses TRBV6-1 and TRBJ1-3, with D unresolved. This CDR3 contains 14 residues. Trimming shortened V by 3 bases and J by 0 bases, and 6 bases separated the two germline ends. Germline values: CDR1 MNHNS, CDR2 SASEGT. In DNA, the CDR3 is TGTGCCAGCAGTGAGCCAGGCTCTGGAAACACCATATATTTT. Its protein is CASSEPGSGNTIYF.

The chain joins TRBV19 to TRBJ2-7; 7 bases align to TRBD1. This CDR3 has 15 amino acids. Germline CDR1 LNHDA, CDR2 SQIVND (reference sequence). V shed 1 base, J shed 4 bases, and the junction held 7 bases outside the gene matches. This CDR3 is CASSIVNGRGYEQYF. CDR3 nucleotide sequence: TGTGCCAGTAGTATAGTCAATGGCAGGGGGTACGAGCAGTACTTC.

The chain couples TRBV30 to TRBJ1-5; perhaps TRBD1 as D (6 bases). This CDR3 is built from 15 residues. Germline loops: CDR1 GTSNPN, CDR2 SVGIG (reference sequence). The V end lost 0 bases, the J end lost 3 bases, and 12 bases lay between the germline ends. CDR3 protein: CAWSVLWGLNQPQHF. The CDR3 coding sequence is TGTGCCTGGAGTGTACTGTGGGGGCTCAATCAGCCCCAGCATTTT. The full variable domain, its missing parts supplied by reference TRBV30 and TRBJ1-5, is SQTIHQWPATLVQPVGSPLSLECTVEGTSNPNLYWYRQAAGRGLQLLFYSVGIGQISSEVPQNLSASRPQDRQFILSSKKLLLSDSGFYLCAWSVLWGLNQPQHFGDGTRLSIL.

The V gene is TRBV5-8, the J gene TRBJ2-5, with TRBD2 matching over 15 bases. The germline gives CDR1 SGHTS, CDR2 YDEGEE. The CDR3 spans 16 residues. The junction had 5 bases not matched to a gene; V was cut back by 2 bases and J by 6 bases. CDR3 nucleotide sequence: TGTGCCAGCAGCTTCCGGACTAGCGGGGGGGCGAAGACCCAGTACTTC. Translating it yields CASSFRTSGGAKTQYF.

V usage is TRBV11-2 and J usage is TRBJ1-1, with 10 bases that match TRBD1. CDR1 and CDR2 from the germline V gene are SGHAT and FQNNGV. V was pared by 6 bases and J by 5 bases, with 3 bases of the junction left unmatched. The CDR3 sequence is 13 residues long. CDR3 nucleotides: TGTGCCAGCAGTAGGGACAGGGGTACTGAAGCTTTCTTT. Protein sequence: CASSRDRGTEAFF.

The J gene is TRBJ2-7, the V gene TRBV15, with TRBD1 identical over 12 bases. CDR1 and CDR2 (germline): LNHNV, YYDKDF (reference sequence). This CDR3 has 18 residues. V gave up 8 bases and J gave up 3 bases; unmatched junction bases: 17. The CDR3 nucleotides read TGTGCCACCGCCCGGGGACAGGGGGCCACTTCCCTACTCTACGAGCAGTACTTC. This sequence encodes CATARGQGATSLLYEQYF.

This clone was seen a single time. V and J are TRBV28 and TRBJ2-3; no clear D. Germline V gives CDR1 MDHEN, CDR2 SYDVKM. V dropped 0 bases and J dropped 1 base, with 5 bases sitting between them. This CDR3 spans 14 amino acids. The CDR3 region is CASSLWAGTDTQYF. CDR3 DNA: TGTGCCAGCAGTTTATGGGCAGGCACAGATACGCAGTATTTT.

The chain carries TRBV7-8 and TRBJ1-1, with TRBD1 as a possible D gene (6 bases). The CDR3 consists of 15 residues. Trimming cost V 5 bases and J 5 bases, with 18 bases left between them. The germline V gene encodes CDR1 SGHVS and CDR2 FQNEAQ. The CDR3: CASSHRRQDGTEAFF. The CDR3 nucleotides are TGTGCCAGCAGCCATAGAAGACAGGACGGAACTGAAGCTTTCTTT.

This chain links TRBV5-1 with TRBJ2-5; 16 positions agree with TRBD2. CDR3 size: 17 residues. The V gene's germline CDR1 is SGHRS and CDR2 YFSETQ. V dropped 3 bases and J dropped 3; count of bases not matched to a gene: 5. CDR3 bases: TGCGCCAGCAGCTACGGGACTAGCGGGGGGGCAAAAGAGACCCAGTACTTC. Translation: CASSYGTSGGAKETQYF.

The V call is TRBV5-1, the J call TRBJ1-2; weak D call: TRBD1 (5 bases). This CDR3 has 13 amino acids. Germline CDR1 reads SGHRS; CDR2 reads YFSETQ. V lost 5 bases and J 6 bases, leaving 14 bases between the germline ends. In DNA form, the CDR3 reads TGCGCCAGCAGTCGGGACGGGGGAGATGGCTACACCTTC. Translated, it gives CASSRDGGDGYTF.

The rearrangement joins TRBV9 to TRBJ1-6; 10 bases align to TRBD1. J was trimmed by 8 bases and V by 2 bases; bases with no gene match: 10. CDR3 length equals 17 residues. Germline V gene sequence: CDR1 SGDLS, CDR2 YYNGEE. CDR3 DNA: TGTGCCAGCAGCGTCTCTCGGGACAGGGGACAGGATTCACCCCTCCACTTT. Its protein is CASSVSRDRGQDSPLHF. Variable domain in full (rest from reference TRBV9 and TRBJ1-6): DSGVTQTPKHLITATGQRVTLRCSPRSGDLSVYWYQQSLDQGLQFLIQYYNGEERAKGNILERFSAQQFPDLHSELNLSSLELGDSALYFCASSVSRDRGQDSPLHFGNGTRLTVT.

This clone has a handful of counts. The chain carries TRBV6-5 and TRBJ2-1; 8 nucleotides align to TRBD2. Germline CDR1 reads MNHEY; CDR2 reads SVGAGI. The CDR3 runs to 16 residues. J gave up 8 bases and V 0 bases, and 9 bases lay outside the gene matches. DNA of the CDR3: TGTGCCAGCAGTTACTCAGCGGGGGCGGGGATACATGAGCAGTTCTTC. This encodes CASSYSAGAGIHEQFF.

The gene calls are TRBV11-1 and TRBJ2-1; D uncertain. The V gene lost 5 bases and the J gene lost 0 bases, with 11 bases spanning the gap. Germline-derived CDR1 and CDR2 are SGHAT and FQDESV (reference sequence). The CDR3 contains 15 residues. The CDR3 nucleotides read TGTGCCAGCAGCCAATCTAGGAGCTCCTACAATGAGCAGTTCTTC. It specifies CASSQSRSSYNEQFF.

This clone occurred a few times. The chain is built from TRBV7-6 and TRBJ1-4; 8 positions match TRBD1. The trim removed 5 bases at V and 11 bases at J, leaving 13 bases unmatched. This CDR3 contains 15 residues. CDR1 is SGHVS, CDR2 FNYEAQ, per germline. CDR3 coding DNA: TGTGCCAGCAGCGGTCAGACAGGGGTAGGGAAGAAACTGTTTTTT. Amino acid sequence: CASSGQTGVGKKLFF. The full variable domain, rest sourced from reference TRBV7-6 and TRBJ1-4, is GAGVSQSPRYKVTKRGQDVALRCDPISGHVSLYWYRQALGQGPEFLTYFNYEAQQDKSGLPNDRFSAERPEGSISTLTIQRTEQRDSAMYRCASSGQTGVGKKLFFGSGTQLSVL.

J is TRBJ2-3 and V is TRBV5-1, with D possibly matching TRBD2 (6 bases). Trimming stripped 5 bases from V and 2 bases from J, with 15 bases between. The length of the CDR3 is 15 residues. From germline, CDR1 is SGHRS and CDR2 YFSETQ. CDR3 loop: CASREGTNPTDTQYF. CDR3 DNA sequence: TGCGCCAGCAGGGAGGGGACGAATCCCACAGATACGCAGTATTTT.

The chain carries TRBV5-8 and TRBJ1-6; D gene uncertain. From germline, CDR1 is SGHTS and CDR2 YDEGEE. The CDR3 consists of 15 residues. The V end lost 3 bases, the J end lost 7 bases, and 14 bases lay between the germline ends. The CDR3 nucleotides read TGTGCCAGCAGCTCAGCCTTGACTGGGAATTCACCCCTCCACTTT. Amino acid sequence: CASSSALTGNSPLHF.

The J gene is TRBJ2-1, the V gene TRBV6-5, with D uncertain. The CDR3 consists of 11 residues. Germline CDR1 and CDR2: MNHEY and SVGAGI. Trimming pared 4 bases from V and 8 bases from J, leaving 6 bases between. CDR3 region: CASSSPYEQFF. CDR3 DNA sequence: TGTGCCAGCAGTTCCCCGTATGAGCAGTTCTTC.

Details on this clone: The sample holds other DNA sequences that translate to the same CDR3. The chain employs TRBV7-2 and TRBJ1-4; 10 nucleotides match TRBD1. Germline-derived CDR1 and CDR2 are SGHTA and FQGNSA. The ends lost 5 bases at V and 5 bases at J; junction bases unmatched: 2. The CDR3 is 14 residues long. The CDR3 DNA reads as TGTGCCAGCAGCCCGGACAGGGGGAATGAAAAACTGTTTTTT. As protein: CASSPDRGNEKLFF.

V gene TRBV25-1 combines with J gene TRBJ2-7, with D possibly matching TRBD1 (5 bases). This CDR3 has 14 residues. The ends were cut back, 3 bases at V and 5 bases at J, with 14 bases in the middle. The germline V gene encodes CDR1 MGHDK and CDR2 SYGVNS. The CDR3 DNA reads TGTGCCAGCAGTGAGGCAGGGCTGGTTAACGAGCAGTACTTC. This sequence encodes CASSEAGLVNEQYF.

The V call is TRBV19, the J call TRBJ2-3; TRBD1 matches 11 bases. This CDR3 contains 15 residues. Trimming cost V 1 base and J 6 bases; bases outside gene matches: 3. Looked up from germline, CDR1 is LNHDA and CDR2 is SQIVND (reference sequence). CDR3 region: CASSIGGTGGDTQYF. CDR3 DNA: TGTGCCAGTAGTATAGGGGGGACAGGGGGTGATACGCAGTATTTT.